This T cell receptor beta chain was sequenced for a study of Ad26.COV2.S vaccination and SARS-CoV-2 variants. The treatment: over 15 received Ad26.COV2.S at low or high dose, single or two shots; about 5 received placebo; per-sample allocation not given. The samples were gathered on day 63 after the first injection of vaccine or placebo. Here immunoSEQ multiplex PCR was the method, and the copy in TCRdb shows in-frame clones only, minus some. The sample contains about 500,000 clones, 89% of which appear only once. The CDR3 runs to 16 residues. The trim removed 3 bases at V and 4 bases at J, leaving 6 bases unmatched. In germline, CDR1 is LNHNV, CDR2 YYDKDF (reference sequence).

Sequencing used peripheral blood, obtained in a trial of Ad26.COV2.S vaccine versus placebo. The sequence came from a person between 18 and 65 years old who received the Ad26.COV2.S COVID-19 vaccine or a placebo. V gene TRBV15 combines with J gene TRBJ2-2, with 9 bases fitting TRBD2. The chain's CDR3 is CATSSIAGAITGELFF. In DNA form, the CDR3 reads TGTGCCACCAGCAGTATAGCGGGAGCTATCACCGGGGAGCTGTTTTTT.